These T cell receptor beta chains were read from a single sample in a study of blood T cell repertoires in COVID-19. Some clones are missing from TCRdb's copy, which holds only in-frame ones; the method was immunoSEQ multiplex PCR. The sample shows about 260,000 clones, 88% of them seen only once. Sequenced sample: peripheral blood. The receptors derive from a man aged 60-69 years who had recovered from COVID-19. CDR3s leave out the opening cysteine and the closing phenylalanine or tryptophan.

cdr3_length v_call cdr3_aa
12 TRBV6-1 ASSELGHLSEQY
13 TRBV4-2 ASSIGTSGSNEQY
12 TRBV30 AWALAGGRDTQY
11 TRBV5-1 ASSRGQNTEAF
13 TRBV15 ATSPPGTRYNEQF
12 TRBV4-1 ASSLGPLDGGAF
12 TRBV18 ASSRTADTDTQY
12 TRBV9 ASSGTGGYNEQF
11 TRBV29-1 SVAGQGFYGYT
13 TRBV18 ASSPLGVPPYEQY
13 TRBV7-3 ASSLQGDPPGTQY
11 TRBV5-6 ASSLGSGYGYT
13 TRBV30 AWSVGQGRGQPQH
12 TRBV19 ASSPGTSNTEAF
14 TRBV4-2 ASSQKGEVGWEKLF
13 TRBV29-1 SVDPGNGGNYGYT
12 TRBV7-2 ASSPPGLFTEAF